Below, one T cell receptor beta chain is given with its context. The data are from a study of T cell responses to AZD1222 COVID-19 vaccine. Trimming cost V 8 bases and J 2 bases, with 16 bases left between them. In germline, CDR1 is KGHSH, CDR2 LQKENI. The CDR3 has 14 residues. The assay was immunoSEQ multiplex PCR, and TCRdb's table has in-frame clones only and misses some. The sample has approximately 150,000 clones, about 91% seen once. The sample in question was peripheral blood, obtained 28 days after the second AZD1222 dose. This clonotype originated in an adult who received the AZD1222 COVID-19 vaccine. J is TRBJ2-7 and V is TRBV18, with D tentatively TRBD1 or TRBD2 (5 bases each). Written as DNA, the CDR3 is TGTGCCAGCACCTCCGGGACGGAAGCCTACGAGCAGTACTTC. It translates to CASTSGTEAYEQYF.